Listed below are T cell receptor beta chains from one sample, sequenced in a study of control samples from healthy donors and cancer patients. Measured with immunoSEQ multiplex PCR; TCRdb has only the in-frame clones, and not every one. The sample has around 130,000 clones, nearly 90% seen once; the top ten hold 6.5% to 9.5%. Sequenced input: PBMCs. The receptors come from a man between 50 and 59 years old with head and neck cancer. Both conserved end residues are part of each CDR3. The order of the fields is clone size, V gene, CDR3 length, D gene, J gene, CDR3 protein, CDR3 DNA. D genes are given only for firm matches. Part of the rows lack a size; the others show once, few, many or a class for expanded clones.

clone_size: -; v_call: TRBV3-1/TRBV3-2; cdr3_length: 14; d_call: -; j_call: TRBJ2-1; cdr3_aa: CASSQQQGINEQFF; cdr3_nt: TGTGCCAGCAGCCAGCAACAGGGAATCAATGAGCAGTTCTTC
clone_size: once; v_call: TRBV19; cdr3_length: 14; d_call: -; j_call: TRBJ2-2; cdr3_aa: CASKATRYTGELFF; cdr3_nt: TGTGCCAGCAAAGCGACTAGATACACCGGGGAGCTGTTTTTT
clone_size: -; v_call: TRBV19; cdr3_length: 15; d_call: TRBD2; j_call: TRBJ2-1; cdr3_aa: CASTRAGGPYNEQFF; cdr3_nt: TGTGCCAGTACCCGAGCGGGGGGCCCCTACAATGAGCAGTTCTTC
clone_size: -; v_call: TRBV27; cdr3_length: 16; d_call: -; j_call: TRBJ1-6; cdr3_aa: CASSSSPGTVRTPLHF; cdr3_nt: TGTGCCAGCAGTTCATCCCCGGGCACAGTGAGGACACCCCTCCACTTT
clone_size: -; v_call: TRBV11-2; cdr3_length: 16; d_call: -; j_call: TRBJ2-2; cdr3_aa: CASSFRTSLNTGELFF; cdr3_nt: TGTGCCAGCAGCTTTCGCACTAGCCTGAACACCGGGGAGCTGTTTTTT
clone_size: -; v_call: TRBV7-9; cdr3_length: 15; d_call: -; j_call: TRBJ2-4; cdr3_aa: CASSHGRLAKNIQYF; cdr3_nt: TGTGCCAGCAGCCACGGCAGGCTAGCCAAAAACATTCAGTACTTC
clone_size: -; v_call: TRBV4-2; cdr3_length: 15; d_call: -; j_call: TRBJ2-6; cdr3_aa: CASSQDPAGANVLTF; cdr3_nt: TGTGCCAGCAGCCAAGACCCAGCGGGGGCCAACGTCCTGACTTTC
clone_size: -; v_call: TRBV4-1; cdr3_length: 14; d_call: -; j_call: TRBJ2-1; cdr3_aa: CASSQAGLGNEQFF; cdr3_nt: TGCGCCAGCAGCCAAGCGGGGCTGGGGAATGAGCAGTTCTTC
clone_size: -; v_call: TRBV12-3/TRBV12-4; cdr3_length: 13; d_call: -; j_call: TRBJ2-1; cdr3_aa: CASSFDLGGEQFF; cdr3_nt: TGTGCCAGCAGTTTTGATCTGGGTGGAGAGCAGTTCTTC
clone_size: few; v_call: TRBV5-6; cdr3_length: 14; d_call: -; j_call: TRBJ2-3; cdr3_aa: CASSLGTALDTQYF; cdr3_nt: TGTGCCAGCAGCTTGGGGACAGCGTTAGATACGCAGTATTTT
clone_size: -; v_call: TRBV30; cdr3_length: 14; d_call: -; j_call: TRBJ1-1; cdr3_aa: CAWGSGQGNNEAFF; cdr3_nt: TGTGCCTGGGGGTCGGGGCAGGGGAACAATGAAGCTTTCTTT
clone_size: -; v_call: TRBV23-1; cdr3_length: 14; d_call: -; j_call: TRBJ2-1; cdr3_aa: CASSQRGQLAEQFF; cdr3_nt: TGCGCCAGCAGTCAACGAGGACAGCTCGCTGAGCAGTTCTTC
clone_size: few; v_call: TRBV27; cdr3_length: 13; d_call: TRBD1; j_call: TRBJ1-6; cdr3_aa: CASKTGGRSPLHF; cdr3_nt: TGTGCCAGCAAAACAGGGGGCCGGTCACCCCTCCACTTT
clone_size: -; v_call: TRBV18; cdr3_length: 17; d_call: -; j_call: TRBJ1-5; cdr3_aa: CASSPQLGGADNQPQHF; cdr3_nt: TGTGCCAGCTCACCACAATTGGGGGGCGCGGACAATCAGCCCCAGCATTTT
clone_size: few; v_call: TRBV15; cdr3_length: 14; d_call: -; j_call: TRBJ1-1; cdr3_aa: CATSRDLQLHEAFF; cdr3_nt: TGTGCCACCAGCAGAGATCTTCAGCTTCATGAAGCTTTCTTT
clone_size: -; v_call: TRBV5-1; cdr3_length: 15; d_call: TRBD2; j_call: TRBJ2-1; cdr3_aa: CAGSLGAGGASEQFF; cdr3_nt: TGCGCCGGCAGCTTGGGAGCGGGAGGGGCCTCTGAGCAGTTCTTC
clone_size: -; v_call: TRBV2; cdr3_length: 13; d_call: -; j_call: TRBJ2-7; cdr3_aa: CASIWTESYEQYF; cdr3_nt: TGTGCCAGCATATGGACAGAGTCCTACGAGCAGTACTTC
clone_size: -; v_call: TRBV7-3; cdr3_length: 14; d_call: -; j_call: TRBJ1-2; cdr3_aa: CASSLTGHAYGYTF; cdr3_nt: TGTGCCAGCAGCTTAACGGGACACGCTTATGGCTACACCTTC
clone_size: -; v_call: TRBV6-5; cdr3_length: 16; d_call: -; j_call: TRBJ2-5; cdr3_aa: CASSYSSQLKEETQYF; cdr3_nt: TGTGCCAGCAGTTATAGCTCTCAGTTGAAAGAAGAGACCCAGTACTTC
clone_size: -; v_call: TRBV7-9; cdr3_length: 13; d_call: -; j_call: TRBJ1-1; cdr3_aa: CASSTGANTEAFF; cdr3_nt: TGTGCCAGCAGCACTGGAGCGAACACTGAAGCTTTCTTT
clone_size: -; v_call: TRBV18; cdr3_length: 15; d_call: TRBD1; j_call: TRBJ1-4; cdr3_aa: CASSPSGQGSEKLFF; cdr3_nt: TGTGCCAGCTCACCGAGCGGACAGGGAAGCGAAAAACTGTTTTTT
clone_size: -; v_call: TRBV5-1; cdr3_length: 15; d_call: -; j_call: TRBJ2-3; cdr3_aa: CASSLVSPGTDTQYF; cdr3_nt: TGCGCCAGCAGCTTGGTTAGCCCAGGCACAGATACGCAGTATTTT
clone_size: -; v_call: TRBV27; cdr3_length: 15; d_call: -; j_call: TRBJ1-1; cdr3_aa: CASIKGGTMNTEAFF; cdr3_nt: TGTGCCAGCATTAAAGGGGGGACTATGAACACTGAAGCTTTCTTT
clone_size: -; v_call: TRBV27; cdr3_length: 14; d_call: -; j_call: TRBJ2-7; cdr3_aa: CASSISGPAYEQYF; cdr3_nt: TGTGCCAGCAGTATCTCGGGACCAGCCTACGAGCAGTACTTC
clone_size: -; v_call: TRBV19; cdr3_length: 17; d_call: TRBD2; j_call: TRBJ2-7; cdr3_aa: CASSIVAGGSSSYEQYF; cdr3_nt: TGTGCCAGTAGTATAGTAGCGGGAGGTTCCAGCTCCTACGAGCAGTACTTC
clone_size: -; v_call: TRBV6-2/TRBV6-3; cdr3_length: 13; d_call: -; j_call: TRBJ2-2; cdr3_aa: CASSSLWTGELFF; cdr3_nt: TGTGCCAGCAGTTCGCTCTGGACCGGGGAGCTGTTTTTT
clone_size: -; v_call: TRBV7-9; cdr3_length: 15; d_call: -; j_call: TRBJ2-2; cdr3_aa: CATKRGAANTGELFF; cdr3_nt: TGTGCCACGAAAAGGGGGGCTGCGAACACCGGGGAGCTGTTTTTT
clone_size: -; v_call: TRBV27; cdr3_length: 14; d_call: TRBD1; j_call: TRBJ1-2; cdr3_aa: CASSLDRAYYGYTF; cdr3_nt: TGTGCCAGCAGTTTGGACAGGGCCTACTATGGCTACACCTTC
clone_size: -; v_call: TRBV5-4; cdr3_length: 15; d_call: TRBD1; j_call: TRBJ2-7; cdr3_aa: CASSPGQARSYEQYF; cdr3_nt: TGTGCCAGCAGCCCGGGACAGGCCAGATCCTACGAGCAGTACTTC
clone_size: -; v_call: TRBV11-2; cdr3_length: 15; d_call: TRBD2; j_call: TRBJ2-7; cdr3_aa: CASSSVAGGSYEQYF; cdr3_nt: TGTGCCAGCAGCTCAGTAGCGGGAGGGTCCTACGAGCAGTACTTC
clone_size: -; v_call: TRBV9; cdr3_length: 13; d_call: -; j_call: TRBJ1-1; cdr3_aa: CASSTSRNTEAFF; cdr3_nt: TGTGCCAGCAGCACGTCTAGGAACACTGAAGCTTTCTTT
clone_size: -; v_call: TRBV29-1; cdr3_length: 14; d_call: -; j_call: TRBJ1-4; cdr3_aa: CSVANIEQGAKLFF; cdr3_nt: TGCAGCGTTGCAAATATTGAACAGGGCGCAAAACTGTTTTTT
clone_size: -; v_call: TRBV20-1; cdr3_length: 10; d_call: -; j_call: TRBJ2-1; cdr3_aa: CSAVLYEQFF; cdr3_nt: TGCAGTGCTGTCCTCTATGAGCAGTTCTTC